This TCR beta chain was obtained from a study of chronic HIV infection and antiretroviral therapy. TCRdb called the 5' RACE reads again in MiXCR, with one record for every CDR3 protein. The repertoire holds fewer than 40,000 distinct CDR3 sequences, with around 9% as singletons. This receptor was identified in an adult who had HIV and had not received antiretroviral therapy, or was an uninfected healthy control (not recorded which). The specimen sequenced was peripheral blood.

CDR3 residues: CSAKSGQRSYEQYF. CDR3 DNA: TGCAGTGCTAAGTCGGGACAGAGGTCCTACGAGCAGTACTTC. The chain recombines TRBV20-1 with TRBJ2-7; 7 nucleotides align to TRBD1. Germline CDR1 DFQATT, CDR2 SNEGSKA (reference sequence). V shed 4 bases, J shed 1 base, and the junction held 7 bases outside the gene matches. CDR3 length: 14 amino acids.